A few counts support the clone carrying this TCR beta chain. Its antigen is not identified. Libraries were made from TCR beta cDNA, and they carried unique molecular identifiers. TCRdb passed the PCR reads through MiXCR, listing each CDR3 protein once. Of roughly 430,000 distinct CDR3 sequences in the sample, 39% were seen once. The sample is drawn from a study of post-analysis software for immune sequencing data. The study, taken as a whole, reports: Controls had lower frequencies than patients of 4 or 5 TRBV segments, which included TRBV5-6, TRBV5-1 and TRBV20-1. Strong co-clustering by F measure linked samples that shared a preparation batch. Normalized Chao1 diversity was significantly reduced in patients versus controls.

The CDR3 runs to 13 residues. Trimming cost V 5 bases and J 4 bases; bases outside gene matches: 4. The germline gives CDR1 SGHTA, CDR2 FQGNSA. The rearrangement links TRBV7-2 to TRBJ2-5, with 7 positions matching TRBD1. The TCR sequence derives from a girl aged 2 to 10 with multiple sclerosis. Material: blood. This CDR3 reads CASSLDRRETQYF. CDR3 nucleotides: TGTGCCAGCAGCCTGGACAGGAGAGAGACCCAGTACTTC. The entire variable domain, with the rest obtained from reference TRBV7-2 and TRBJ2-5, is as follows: GAGVSQSPSNKVTEKGKDVELRCDPISGHTALYWYRQSLGQGLEFLIYFQGNSAPDKSGLPSDRFSAERTGGSVSTLTIQRTQQEDSAVYLCASSLDRRETQYFGPGTRLLVL.